Listed here are 14 T cell receptor beta chains from one sample, sequenced in a study of OX40 agonist ivuxolimab in advanced cancers. Library preparation employed the immunoSEQ multiplex PCR assay. Sourced from immuneACCESS, this table was stored by TCRdb with only in-frame sequences that have V and J called. A share of the clones is absent; for the studies checked, an unresolved V gene accounts for under half, and the remainder has no known explanation. This sample comprises some 74,000 clones, roughly 88% of them detected only once. The ten largest clones add up to roughly 0.98% of the sample. Source: CD4+ or CD8+ T cells sorted from blood, taken in a trial of the OX40 agonist ivuxolimab. The receptors come from an adult with an advanced solid tumor such as melanoma, head and neck, liver or kidney cancer.

The CDR3 DNA sequence: TGTGCCAGCAGCGTAGATATGCGATCAGAGACCCAGTACTTC. This encodes CASSVDMRSETQYF. The chain carries TRBV9 and TRBJ2-5, with D unclear. Trimming cost V 0 bases and J 4 bases, with 10 bases left between them. Germline-derived CDR1 and CDR2 are SGDLS and YYNGEE. CDR3 length: 14 residues.

This sequence joins TRBV7-6 and TRBJ2-2, with 9 bases aligning to TRBD2. Germline V gene lookup returns CDR1 SGHVS and CDR2 FNYEAQ. V lost 2 bases, J lost 3 bases, and 13 bases stayed unmatched. The CDR3 covers 19 residues. CDR3 bases: TGTGCCAGCAGCTTACGGGTCTCAGGCGGGAGGGCCGACACCGGGGAGCTGTTTTTT. It yields the protein CASSLRVSGGRADTGELFF. Full variable domain (missing parts from reference TRBV7-6 and TRBJ2-2): GAGVSQSPRYKVTKRGQDVALRCDPISGHVSLYWYRQALGQGPEFLTYFNYEAQQDKSGLPNDRFSAERPEGSISTLTIQRTEQRDSAMYRCASSLRVSGGRADTGELFFGEGSRLTVL.

As DNA, the CDR3 is TGTGCCAGTAGTAGAAATTTACAGGGGACTAGCAATCAGCCCCAGCATTTT. As protein: CASSRNLQGTSNQPQHF. This rearrangement joins TRBV19 to TRBJ1-5; 7 bases are a match to TRBD1. This CDR3 contains 17 residues. V lost 4 bases, J lost 0 bases, and 9 bases stayed unmatched. Germline V lookup: CDR1 LNHDA, CDR2 SQIVND (reference sequence).

The chain uses TRBV11-2 and TRBJ2-2, with a tentative D call TRBD1 (5 bases). Germline values: CDR1 SGHAT, CDR2 FQNNGV. Trimming cost V 1 base and J 3 bases, with 12 bases left between them. The CDR3 has 16 amino acids. Written as DNA, the CDR3 is TGTGCCAGCAGCTTAGTAGGGCCCAGGGACACCGGGGAGCTGTTTTTT. Translating gives CASSLVGPRDTGELFF. Full variable domain (outside the CDR3, taken from reference TRBV11-2 and TRBJ2-2): EAGVAQSPRYKIIEKRQSVAFWCNPISGHATLYWYQQILGQGPKLLIQFQNNGVVDDSQLPKDRFSAERLKGVDSTLKIQPAKLEDSAVYLCASSLVGPRDTGELFFGEGSRLTVL.

This sequence joins TRBV23-1 and TRBJ1-1, with D tentatively TRBD1 (5 bases). TRBV23-1 is reported as an ORF; its role is uncertain. The CDR3 length is 16 residues. V lost 1 base, J lost 0 bases, and 12 bases lay in between. CDR3 DNA: TGCGCCAGCAGTCAATTGGGGGATCGGTTGAACACTGAAGCTTTCTTT. This gives the protein CASSQLGDRLNTEAFF.

The table lists this clone with a count of one. The chain has TRBV28 and TRBJ2-7, with TRBD2 matching over 9 bases. CDR3 length: 14 amino acids. J was trimmed by 4 bases and V by 7 bases; bases with no gene match: 8. CDR1 MDHEN and CDR2 SYDVKM come from the germline V gene. This CDR3 is CASNPSGGRYEQYF. CDR3 bases: TGTGCCAGCAATCCGAGCGGGGGGCGATACGAGCAGTACTTC. Full variable domain (outside the CDR3, taken from reference TRBV28 and TRBJ2-7): DVKVTQSSRYLVKRTGEKVFLECVQDMDHENMFWYRQDPGLGLRLIYFSYDVKMKEKGDIPEGYSVSREKKERFSLILESASTNQTSMYLCASNPSGGRYEQYFGPGTRLTVT.

This chain links TRBV9 with TRBJ2-3; 13 bases are shared with TRBD2. J was trimmed by 3 bases and V by 3 bases; bases with no gene match: 7. The CDR3 is 17 residues long. From germline, CDR1 is SGDLS and CDR2 YYNGEE. CDR3 bases: TGTGCCAGCAGCGGAAGACTAGCGGGAGGTGGGACAGATACGCAGTATTTT. This translates into CASSGRLAGGGTDTQYF.

The chain uses TRBV2 and TRBJ1-2, with D unresolved. V lost 4 bases, J lost 4 bases, and 10 bases lay in between. The CDR3 contains 13 residues. Germline assignment: CDR1 SNHLY and CDR2 FYNNEI. The CDR3 region has the DNA TGTGCCAGCAGTGTAAGTCCAGTCTATGGCTACACCTTC. As protein: CASSVSPVYGYTF.

CDR3 DNA sequence: TGTGCCAGCAGCTTGGCCGCGAAGACCCAGTACTTC. Residues: CASSLAAKTQYF. This chain uses TRBV5-6 with TRBJ2-5; unclear D gene. Trimming left V 0 bases short and J 6 bases short, with 6 bases between. The CDR3 is 12 amino acids. The germline gives CDR1 SGHDT, CDR2 YYEEEE.

CDR3 in amino acids: CASSPGPTDTIYF. The CDR3, as DNA: TGCGCCAGCAGCCCGGGCCCAACGGACACCATATATTTT. V is TRBV5-1 and J is TRBJ1-3; no definite D call. Germline CDR1 is SGHRS and CDR2 is YFSETQ. V was shortened by 4 bases and J by 8 bases, with 13 bases between the two germline ends. This CDR3 spans 13 amino acids.

This chain links TRBV28 with TRBJ2-1; TRBD2 might be the D (5 bases). V lost 2 bases to trimming and J lost 7 bases, with 15 bases between them. CDR3 length: 15 residues. Germline V lookup: CDR1 MDHEN, CDR2 SYDVKM. CDR3 sequence: CASSLDGSPGNEQFF. CDR3 sequence (DNA): TGTGCCAGCAGTTTAGACGGCTCCCCGGGGAATGAGCAGTTCTTC.

Here the CDR3 reads CASSEATYGYTF. The CDR3 DNA reads as TGTGCCAGCAGTGAAGCGACCTATGGCTACACCTTC. This chain links TRBV6-1 with TRBJ1-2; D is unresolved. This CDR3 spans 12 amino acids. The germline CDR1 and CDR2 sequences are MNHNS and SASEGT. Trimming took 0 bases from V and 4 from J, leaving 3 bases between them.

The genes are TRBV19 and TRBJ2-1; possible D gene TRBD2, 6 bases. With 5 bases removed from V and 6 bases from J, the gap between germline ends came to 20 bases. CDR1 and CDR2 (germline): LNHDA, SQIVND (reference sequence). The CDR3 is 16 amino acids. Written as DNA, the CDR3 is TGTGCCAGTAGTCCCCATGAGCGGGTTGTGGGCAATGAGCAGTTCTTC. Its translation is CASSPHERVVGNEQFF.

This sequence joins TRBV21-1 and TRBJ2-1. TRBV21-1 is recorded as a pseudogene. The CDR3 covers 18 residues. The CDR3 sequence is CASSPEAPGPKVKSERFF. The CDR3 DNA reads TGTGCCAGCAGCCCGGAGGCGCCGGGACCCAAAGTTAAATCCGAAAGGTTCTTC.